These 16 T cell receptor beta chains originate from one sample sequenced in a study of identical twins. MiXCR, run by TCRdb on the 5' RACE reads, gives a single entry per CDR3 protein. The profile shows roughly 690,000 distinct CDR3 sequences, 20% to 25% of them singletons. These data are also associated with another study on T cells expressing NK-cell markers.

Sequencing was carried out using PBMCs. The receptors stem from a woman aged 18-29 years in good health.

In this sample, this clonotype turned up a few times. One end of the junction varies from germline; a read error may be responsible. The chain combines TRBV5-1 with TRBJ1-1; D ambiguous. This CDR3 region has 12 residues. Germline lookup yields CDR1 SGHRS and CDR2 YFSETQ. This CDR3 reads CASSFLGGSPTF. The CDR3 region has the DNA TGCGCCAGCAGCTTTCTAGGCGGAAGCCCGACTTTT.

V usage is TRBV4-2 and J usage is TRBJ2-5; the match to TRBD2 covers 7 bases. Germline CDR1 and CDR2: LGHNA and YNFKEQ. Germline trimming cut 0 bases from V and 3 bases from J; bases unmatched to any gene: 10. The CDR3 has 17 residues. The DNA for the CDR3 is TGTGCCAGCAGCCAAGACAATACGCGGGGGTCGGAAGAGACCCAGTACTTC. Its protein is CASSQDNTRGSEETQYF.

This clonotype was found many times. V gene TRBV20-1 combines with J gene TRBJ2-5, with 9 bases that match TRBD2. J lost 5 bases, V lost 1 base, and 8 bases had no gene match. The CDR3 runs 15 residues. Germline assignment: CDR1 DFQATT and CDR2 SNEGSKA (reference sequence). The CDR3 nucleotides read TGCAGTGCTAGAGGGAGTAGCGGGGGCCGCGAGACCCAGTACTTC. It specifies CSARGSSGGRETQYF.

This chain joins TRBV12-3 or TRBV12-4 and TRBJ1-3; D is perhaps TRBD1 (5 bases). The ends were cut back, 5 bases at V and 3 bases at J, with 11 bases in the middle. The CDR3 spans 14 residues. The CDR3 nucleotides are TGTGCCAGCAGTCTTCAGGGATATGGAAACACCATATATTTT. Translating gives CASSLQGYGNTIYF.

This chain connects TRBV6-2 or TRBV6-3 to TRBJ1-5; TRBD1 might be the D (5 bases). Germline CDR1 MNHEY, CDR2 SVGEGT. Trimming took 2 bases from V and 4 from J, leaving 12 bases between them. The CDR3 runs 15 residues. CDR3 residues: CASSYGPRGNQPQHF. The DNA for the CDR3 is TGTGCCAGCAGTTACGGGCCCCGGGGGAATCAGCCCCAGCATTTT.

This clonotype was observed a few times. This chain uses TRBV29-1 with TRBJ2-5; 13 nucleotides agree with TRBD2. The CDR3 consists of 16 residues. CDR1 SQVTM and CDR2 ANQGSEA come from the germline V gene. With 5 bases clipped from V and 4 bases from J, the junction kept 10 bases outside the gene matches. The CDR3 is CSVWTSGGQGGETQYF. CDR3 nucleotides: TGCAGCGTTTGGACTAGCGGGGGCCAGGGGGGAGAGACCCAGTACTTC.

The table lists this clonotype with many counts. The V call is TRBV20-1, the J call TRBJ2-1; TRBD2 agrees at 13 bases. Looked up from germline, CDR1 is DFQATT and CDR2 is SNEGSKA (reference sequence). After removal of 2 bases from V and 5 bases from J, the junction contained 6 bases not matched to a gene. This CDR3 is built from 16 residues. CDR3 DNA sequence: TGCAGTGCTAGATCCGGACTAGCGGGGGATGACAATGAGCAGTTCTTC. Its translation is CSARSGLAGDDNEQFF.

CDR3 in amino acids: CASSSTTGSFLEKLFF. The DNA of the CDR3 is TGTGCCAGCAGCTCGACTACAGGGTCTTTCTTGGAAAAACTGTTTTTT. The chain is built from TRBV11-2 and TRBJ1-4; a weak D match, TRBD1 (6 bases). With 4 bases removed from V and 8 bases from J, the gap between germline ends came to 20 bases. The length of the CDR3 is 16 residues. CDR1 is SGHAT and CDR2 is FQNNGV in the germline V gene.

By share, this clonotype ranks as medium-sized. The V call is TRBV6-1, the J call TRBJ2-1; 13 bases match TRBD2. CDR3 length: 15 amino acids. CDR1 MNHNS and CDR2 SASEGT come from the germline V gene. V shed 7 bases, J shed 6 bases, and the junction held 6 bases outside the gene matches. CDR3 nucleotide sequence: TGTGCCAGCACGAGGACTAGCGGGGGAAGCAATGAGCAGTTCTTC. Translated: CASTRTSGGSNEQFF.

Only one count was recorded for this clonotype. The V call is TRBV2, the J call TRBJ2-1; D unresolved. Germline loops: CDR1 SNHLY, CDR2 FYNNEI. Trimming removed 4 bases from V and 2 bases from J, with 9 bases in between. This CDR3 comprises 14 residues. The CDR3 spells CASSAAPTYNEQFF. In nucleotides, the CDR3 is TGTGCCAGCAGTGCAGCGCCCACCTACAATGAGCAGTTCTTC. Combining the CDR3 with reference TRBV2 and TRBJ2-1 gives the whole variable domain EPEVTQTPSHQVTQMGQEVILRCVPISNHLYFYWYRQILGQKVEFLVSFYNNEISEKSEIFDDQFSVERPDGSNFTLKIRSTKLEDSAMYFCASSAAPTYNEQFFGPGTRLTVL.

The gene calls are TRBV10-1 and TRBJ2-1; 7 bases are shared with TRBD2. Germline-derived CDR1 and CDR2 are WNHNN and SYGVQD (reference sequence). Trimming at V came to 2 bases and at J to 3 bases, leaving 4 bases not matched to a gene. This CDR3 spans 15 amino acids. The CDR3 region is CASSETSVGYNEQFF. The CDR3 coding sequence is TGCGCCAGCAGTGAGACTAGCGTCGGCTACAATGAGCAGTTCTTC.

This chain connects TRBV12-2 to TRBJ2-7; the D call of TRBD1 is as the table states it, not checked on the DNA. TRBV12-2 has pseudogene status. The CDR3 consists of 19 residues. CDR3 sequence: CASRFPPSGTDYISYEQYF. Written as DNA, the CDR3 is TGTGCAAGTCGCTTTCCCCCCTCCGGGACAGATTATATTTCCTACGAGCAGTACTTC.

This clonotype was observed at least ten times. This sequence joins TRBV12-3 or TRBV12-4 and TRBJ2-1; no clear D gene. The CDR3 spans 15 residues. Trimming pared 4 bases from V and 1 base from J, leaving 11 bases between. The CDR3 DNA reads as TGTGCCAGCAGTTCAGGATTAGGGTCCTACAATGAGCAGTTCTTC. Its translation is CASSSGLGSYNEQFF.

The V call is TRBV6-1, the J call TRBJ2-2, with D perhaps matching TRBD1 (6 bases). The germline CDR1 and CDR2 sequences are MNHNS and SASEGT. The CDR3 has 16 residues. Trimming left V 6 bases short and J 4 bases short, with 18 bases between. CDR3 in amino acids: CASRTPRQDSTGELFF. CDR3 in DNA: TGTGCCAGCAGGACCCCACGACAGGATTCCACCGGGGAGCTGTTTTTT.

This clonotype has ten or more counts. Here the CDR3 DNA reads TGTGCCAGCAGCCCCCCGGGGCGCCTTAGCGAAGAGCAGTTCTTC. This codes for CASSPPGRLSEEQFF. This chain uses TRBV5-5 with TRBJ2-1; D is possibly TRBD1 or TRBD2 (5 bases each). Trimming cost V 4 bases and J 10 bases, with 21 bases left between them. Germline V gives CDR1 SGHKS, CDR2 YYEKEE (reference sequence). The CDR3 is 15 residues long.

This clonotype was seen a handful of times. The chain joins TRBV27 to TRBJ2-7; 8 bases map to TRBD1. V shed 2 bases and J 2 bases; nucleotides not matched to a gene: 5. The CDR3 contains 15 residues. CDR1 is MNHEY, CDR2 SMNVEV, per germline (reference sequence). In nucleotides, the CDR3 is TGTGCCAGCAGTTTAAGGACAGGGATTACCTACGAGCAGTACTTC. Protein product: CASSLRTGITYEQYF.